The entry below describes one T cell receptor beta chain. The data originate from a study of beta chain features in type 1 diabetes. CDR1 and CDR2 (germline): SEHNR, FQNEAQ (reference sequence). This CDR3 is 15 amino acids long. V trimming: 4 bases; J trimming: 6 bases; junction bases outside the gene matches: 10. Reverse transcribing all isolated RNA meant expressed TCRB transcripts were sequenced. Sequencing used immunoSEQ multiplex PCR; TCRdb keeps in-frame clones, though not all of them. The table shows a few hundred thousand clones, with about 20% occurring only once. The gene calls are TRBV7-9 and TRBJ1-2, with TRBD1 matching 8 bases. The TCR sequence derives from a woman aged 18 to 35 in good health. The source material was naive CD4+ T cells from blood. The CDR3 protein is CASSSTSQGADGYTF. Written as DNA, the CDR3 is TGTGCCAGCAGCTCAACATCTCAGGGGGCGGATGGCTACACCTTC.